These 29 T cell receptor beta chains came from one sample sequenced in a study of T-cell memory formation after mild COVID-19. Each CDR3 protein is one row after TCRdb ran MiXCR on the 5' RACE reads. The table shows 30,000 to 45,000 distinct CDR3 sequences, with approximately 10% occurring only once. Sequenced input: PBMCs or a T cell subset sorted from them (not recorded which). These receptors all come from a man aged 18 to 29 who had mild COVID-19 (a few samples of this study predate the infection). Cell type and time point are not known.

The chain has TRBV11-2 and TRBJ1-6; 9 bases align to TRBD1. This CDR3 contains 14 residues. From germline, CDR1 is SGHAT and CDR2 FQNNGV. V lost 5 bases, J lost 10 bases, and 6 bases stayed unmatched. The CDR3 loop is CASSQGQGNSPLHF. CDR3 bases: TGTGCCAGCAGCCAAGGACAGGGGAACTCACCCCTCCACTTT.

This clonotype was detected many times. The chain is built from TRBV6-1 and TRBJ2-7; 10 bases align to TRBD2. The CDR3 extends over 13 amino acids. V lost 3 bases, J lost 13 bases, and 9 bases stayed unmatched. CDR1 is MNHNS and CDR2 is SASEGT in the germline V gene. CDR3 nucleotide sequence: TGTGCCAGCAGTGAGGTGACTAGCGGGTGGCTATACGTC. Translated: CASSEVTSGWLYV.

This clonotype has a count of ten or more. CDR3 loop: CSAVTRLAGIQYF. DNA of the CDR3: TGCAGTGCTGTTACTCGACTAGCAGGTATTCAGTACTTC. The chain has TRBV20-1 and TRBJ2-4; TRBD2 matches 7 bases. Germline CDR1 is DFQATT and CDR2 is SNEGSKA (reference sequence). The CDR3 runs to 13 residues. V lost 5 bases to trimming and J lost 10 bases; unmatched junction nucleotides: 11.

This chain uses TRBV24-1 with TRBJ1-2, with a tentative D call TRBD1 (5 bases). Per germline, CDR1 KGHDR and CDR2 SFDVKD. V gave up 3 bases and J gave up 8 bases, with 12 bases separating them. This CDR3 is 13 amino acids long. Here the CDR3 reads CATSDRWGDGYTF. CDR3 nucleotides: TGTGCCACCAGTGATCGGTGGGGGGACGGCTACACCTTC.

At least ten counts were recorded for this clonotype. The CDR3 nucleotides are TGTGCCAGCAGCCGCCTCGGAGCGGGGGGTGGCACAGATACGCAGTATTTT. It codes for CASSRLGAGGGTDTQYF. V gene TRBV5-6 combines with J gene TRBJ2-3; 9 nucleotides align to TRBD2. Losses at the gene ends were 4 bases for V and 1 base for J; bases not matched to a gene: 10. The CDR3 covers 17 residues. The germline CDR1 and CDR2 sequences are SGHDT and YYEEEE. The variable domain in full, completed from reference TRBV5-6 and TRBJ2-3, reads DAGVTQSPTHLIKTRGQQVTLRCSPKSGHDTVSWYQQALGQGPQFIFQYYEEEERQRGNFPDRFSGHQFPNYSSELNVNALLLGDSALYLCASSRLGAGGGTDTQYFGPGTRLTVL.

This clonotype was counted at least ten times. The V call is TRBV20-1, the J call TRBJ2-3; TRBD2 agrees at 10 bases. The V gene end was trimmed by 3 bases and the J gene end by 3 bases; junction bases not matched to a gene: 6. The CDR3 runs to 15 residues. CDR1 and CDR2 from the germline V gene are DFQATT and SNEGSKA (reference sequence). The CDR3 region has the DNA TGCAGTGCTAGGGCTCTAGCGGGGGTTACAGATACGCAGTATTTT. This codes for CSARALAGVTDTQYF.

This clonotype was seen many times. The chain couples TRBV3-1 to TRBJ2-5; 11 bases match TRBD2. In germline, CDR1 is LGHDT, CDR2 YNNKEL (reference sequence). The CDR3 covers 15 residues. J gave up 7 bases and V 5 bases, and 9 bases lay outside the gene matches. As DNA, the CDR3 is TGTGCCAGCAGCGAGACTAGCGGGGTTATCGGGACCCAGTACTTC. Residues: CASSETSGVIGTQYF.

Many counts were recorded for this clonotype. V gene TRBV4-1 combines with J gene TRBJ1-2; unclear D gene. V was trimmed by 0 bases and J by 8 bases, leaving 10 bases between them. The germline V gene encodes CDR1 MGHRA and CDR2 YSYEKL. There are 13 residues in the CDR3. The CDR3 bases are TGCGCCAGCAGCCAAGATCGTTCAGGAGGCTACACCTTC. This encodes CASSQDRSGGYTF.

This clonotype was recorded many times. The rearrangement joins TRBV7-9 to TRBJ2-2; D unresolved. V lost 1 base to trimming and J lost 6 bases, with 9 bases between them. The germline CDR1 and CDR2 sequences are SEHNR and FQNEAQ (reference sequence). The CDR3 is made up of 14 amino acids. CDR3 nucleotide sequence: TGTGCCAGCAGCTTAGAGGACGTGTCCGGGGAGCTGTTTTTT. Translating gives CASSLEDVSGELFF.

This clonotype was picked up many times. This sequence joins TRBV28 and TRBJ2-7, with D possibly being TRBD2 (6 bases). Trimming took off 7 bases at V and 3 bases at J, with 10 bases between the two ends. The CDR3 consists of 12 residues. CDR1 MDHEN and CDR2 SYDVKM come from the germline V gene. This chain's CDR3 is CASKTGSYEQYF. The CDR3 nucleotides read TGTGCCAGCAAGACCGGGAGCTACGAGCAGTACTTC.

This clonotype was detected many times. The chain couples TRBV4-1 to TRBJ1-3; no clear D. The CDR3 is 17 amino acids. Germline loops: CDR1 MGHRA, CDR2 YSYEKL. Trimming left V 4 bases short and J 0 bases short, with 16 bases between. The CDR3 reads CASSRGVARNSGNTIYF. For the CDR3, the DNA is TGCGCCAGCAGCCGTGGGGTGGCGCGAAACTCTGGAAACACCATATATTTT.

This clonotype counts as medium-sized (0.01 to 0.1%). The gene calls are TRBV6-2 or TRBV6-3 and TRBJ2-7; the match to TRBD1 covers 11 bases. This CDR3 contains 15 residues. CDR1 is MNHEY, CDR2 SVGEGT, per germline. With 0 bases clipped from V and 3 bases from J, the junction kept 1 base outside the gene matches. The CDR3 nucleotides read TGTGCCAGCAGTTACTCCGGGACAGGGGGCTACGAGCAGTACGTC. This translates into CASSYSGTGGYEQYV.

This clonotype has ten or more counts. The genes are TRBV29-1 and TRBJ2-2; D possibly corresponds to TRBD2 (5 bases). Trimming stripped 4 bases from V and 1 base from J, with 10 bases between. Germline CDR1 is SQVTM and CDR2 is ANQGSEA. The CDR3 totals 14 residues. DNA of the CDR3: TGCAGCGTTGTGGGCAGCGGGAACACCGGGGAGCTGTTTTTT. Protein product: CSVVGSGNTGELFF.

This clonotype was observed at least ten times. Relative to the germline gene, one junction end is altered; a read error may explain this. This chain connects TRBV6-4 to TRBJ2-1; maybe TRBD1 (5 bases). Germline V gene lookup returns CDR1 MRHNA and CDR2 SNTAGT. The CDR3 has 16 residues. Here the CDR3 reads CASIDDDRAPYNEQFF. The CDR3 nucleotides read TGTGCCAGCATTGACGACGACAGAGCTCCCTACAATGAGCAGTTCTTC.

The rearrangement links TRBV6-4 to TRBJ2-3; D might be TRBD2 (7 bases). V gave up 0 bases and J gave up 3 bases, with 13 bases separating them. The CDR3 sequence is 16 residues long. Germline values: CDR1 MRHNA, CDR2 SNTAGT. The CDR3 coding sequence is TGTGCCAGCAGTGACTCGAAGGGGGGGCCAACAGATACGCAGTATTTT. Translated: CASSDSKGGPTDTQYF.

This clonotype was observed at least ten times. The chain carries TRBV3-1 and TRBJ2-2; 8 positions match TRBD1. The V gene end was trimmed by 4 bases and the J gene end by 5 bases; junction bases not matched to a gene: 6. The CDR3 runs to 15 residues. CDR1 is LGHDT, CDR2 YNNKEL, per germline (reference sequence). CDR3 protein: CASSPRGPGTGELFF. The DNA for the CDR3 is TGTGCCAGCAGCCCCAGGGGGCCAGGGACCGGGGAGCTGTTTTTT.

The V call is TRBV13, the J call TRBJ2-7; D call uncertain. The germline V and J ends were trimmed by 5 bases and 0 bases, with 11 bases remaining between them. The CDR3 totals 14 residues. The germline V gene has CDR1 PRHDT and CDR2 FYEKMQ (reference sequence). CDR3 sequence: CASSPRTVSYEQYF. DNA for the CDR3: TGTGCCAGCAGCCCGCGGACGGTCTCCTACGAGCAGTACTTC.

This clonotype was observed many times. The chain uses TRBV6-2 or TRBV6-3 and TRBJ2-3, with 11 bases identical to TRBD2. The CDR3 has 16 amino acids. The germline CDR1 and CDR2 sequences are MNHEY and SVGEGT. With V trimmed by 6 bases and J by 3 bases, 8 bases remained unmatched. The CDR3 loop reads CASSPTSGDGTDTQYF. The CDR3 region has the DNA TGTGCCAGCAGCCCGACTAGCGGGGATGGGACAGATACGCAGTATTTT.

This clonotype occurred many times. The J gene is TRBJ2-2, the V gene TRBV5-4, with TRBD1 matching over 11 bases. V dropped 3 bases and J dropped 4; count of bases not matched to a gene: 2. The CDR3 contains 15 residues. Germline V gene lookup returns CDR1 SGHNT and CDR2 YYREEE (reference sequence). The CDR3 loop is CASSSGTGGTGELFF. The CDR3 nucleotides are TGTGCCAGCAGCTCCGGGACAGGGGGCACCGGGGAGCTGTTTTTT.

This clonotype showed up many times. The rearrangement uses TRBV20-1 and TRBJ1-5; tentatively, D is TRBD1 (5 bases). Looked up from germline, CDR1 is DFQATT and CDR2 is SNEGSKA (reference sequence). Trimming pared 2 bases from V and 5 bases from J, leaving 16 bases between. This CDR3 region has 15 residues. CDR3 in amino acids: CSARPPGRVDQPQHF. The CDR3 bases are TGCAGTGCTAGACCTCCGGGACGGGTTGATCAGCCCCAGCATTTT.

In this sample, this clonotype turned up a few times. J is TRBJ2-3 and V is TRBV21-1; the table's D call of TRBD1 was not tested on the DNA. TRBV21-1 is tagged as a pseudogene. The CDR3 is 17 residues long. This CDR3 is CASGEGGPSFSTDTQYF. CDR3 sequence (DNA): TGTGCCAGCGGGGAGGGGGGGCCGTCATTCAGCACAGATACGCAGTATTTT.

The genes are TRBV15 and TRBJ2-3; tentative D call: TRBD2 (6 bases). The germline V gene encodes CDR1 LNHNV and CDR2 YYDKDF (reference sequence). This CDR3 has 15 residues. Trimming left V 0 bases short and J 1 base short, with 8 bases between. CDR3 bases: TGTGCCACCAGCAGAGATGGCGGGGGCACAGATACGCAGTATTTT. Its translation: CATSRDGGGTDTQYF. Filled out from reference TRBV15 and TRBJ2-3, the complete variable domain reads DAMVIQNPRYQVTQFGKPVTLSCSQTLNHNVMYWYQQKSSQAPKLLFHYYDKDFNNEADTPDNFQSRRPNTSFCFLDIRSPGLGDTAMYLCATSRDGGGTDTQYFGPGTRLTVL.

This clonotype was detected many times. The V and J genes are TRBV12-3 or TRBV12-4 and TRBJ1-2; 7 bases agree with TRBD1. CDR3 length: 12 residues. Trimming cost V 4 bases and J 5 bases; bases outside gene matches: 1. CDR3 DNA: TGTGCCAGCAGTTGGACAGGATATGGCTACACCTTC. Protein product: CASSWTGYGYTF.

As DNA, the CDR3 is TGTGCCAGCAGCCCTTGGACAGGTTATGGCTACACCTTC. As protein: CASSPWTGYGYTF. This chain connects TRBV14 to TRBJ1-2; 7 bases agree with TRBD1. The CDR3 consists of 13 residues. Losses at the gene ends were 4 bases for V and 5 bases for J; bases not matched to a gene: 4. Germline assignment: CDR1 SGHDN and CDR2 FVKESK.

This clonotype was seen at least ten times. J is TRBJ2-5 and V is TRBV7-9; D ambiguous. Germline V gives CDR1 SEHNR, CDR2 FQNEAQ (reference sequence). V lost 5 bases, J lost 5 bases, and 12 bases lay in between. The CDR3 runs 13 residues. CDR3: CASSQKRLETQYF. The CDR3 coding sequence is TGTGCCAGCAGCCAAAAGCGACTTGAGACCCAGTACTTC.

There are a few counts of this clonotype. The rearrangement uses TRBV12-3 or TRBV12-4 and TRBJ1-1; D is perhaps TRBD1 (5 bases). V was clipped by 10 bases and J by 7 bases, with 13 bases between them. The CDR3 runs 11 residues. The CDR3 loop reads CATQTGIEAFF. In DNA, the CDR3 is TGTGCCACCCAAACAGGAATTGAAGCTTTCTTT.

In this sample, this clonotype turned up many times. V is TRBV6-2 or TRBV6-3 and J is TRBJ2-7; a weak D match, TRBD2 (6 bases). Germline lookup yields CDR1 MNHEY and CDR2 SVGEGT. Between the trimmed V and J ends, which lost 2 bases and 8 bases, there was a span of 16 bases. The CDR3 loop spans 14 amino acids. CDR3 sequence: CASSYTGLINQQYF. For the CDR3, the DNA is TGTGCCAGCAGTTACACCGGACTAATCAATCAGCAGTACTTC.

Details on this clonotype: A much larger clone differs from this one at a single base, so this may be a read error. The genes are TRBV5-1 and TRBJ2-3, with D tentatively TRBD1 or TRBD2 (5 bases each). This CDR3 comprises 15 residues. Trimming pared 0 bases from V and 4 bases from J, leaving 12 bases between. The germline V gene has CDR1 SGHRS and CDR2 YFSETQ. The CDR3 sequence: CASSLGGAPADTQYF. The CDR3 DNA is TGCGCCAGCAGCTTGGGAGGGGCCCCAGCAGATACGCAGTATTTT.

The genes are TRBV7-2 and TRBJ2-3; unclear D gene. The CDR3 runs 18 residues. V was shortened by 1 base and J by 0 bases, with 17 bases between the two germline ends. Germline lookup yields CDR1 SGHTA and CDR2 FQGNSA. The chain's CDR3 is CASSLVFQPDKSTDTQYF. The DNA for the CDR3 is TGTGCCAGCAGCTTAGTGTTCCAGCCTGACAAAAGCACAGATACGCAGTATTTT.